Below are 24 T cell receptor beta chains sequenced from a single sample in a study of T-cell memory formation after mild COVID-19. TCRdb reprocessed the 5' RACE reads with MiXCR, giving one entry per CDR3 protein. Of 250,000 to 300,000 distinct CDR3 sequences listed, around 16% were seen once; the top ten hold more than 20%. The sample was PBMCs or a T cell subset sorted from them (not recorded which). The receptor set was obtained from a man between 18 and 29 years old who had mild COVID-19 (a few samples of this study predate the infection). Cell type and time point are not known.

This clonotype was seen a few times. The chain has TRBV20-1 and TRBJ2-3; tentative D call: TRBD1 (5 bases). The CDR3 has 14 amino acids. With 3 bases removed from V and 0 bases from J, the gap between germline ends came to 10 bases. Germline V gives CDR1 DFQATT, CDR2 SNEGSKA (reference sequence). CDR3 sequence (DNA): TGCAGTGCTAGGCCAGGGTCTAGCACAGATACGCAGTATTTT. Translating it yields CSARPGSSTDTQYF.

In its sample, this clonotype was seen a few times. The chain links TRBV7-3 to TRBJ2-2; D is undetermined. Germline-derived CDR1 and CDR2 are SGHTA and FQGTGA. This CDR3 is built from 14 residues. Between the trimmed V and J ends, which lost 1 base and 4 bases, there was a span of 7 bases. The CDR3 sequence is CASSLSGRTGELFF. The DNA for the CDR3 is TGTGCCAGCAGCTTAAGTGGTCGCACCGGGGAGCTGTTTTTT.

This clonotype has more than one count but fewer than ten. This sequence joins TRBV7-3 and TRBJ2-6; weak D call: TRBD1 (5 bases). The germline V gene encodes CDR1 SGHTA and CDR2 FQGTGA. The CDR3 runs to 17 residues. Trimming shortened V by 3 bases and J by 2 bases, and 14 bases separated the two germline ends. The CDR3 here is CASSFYPGFTGANVLTF. The CDR3 bases are TGTGCCAGCAGCTTCTACCCAGGGTTCACTGGGGCCAACGTCCTGACTTTC.

The J gene is TRBJ2-3, the V gene TRBV18; 9 positions agree with TRBD1. V trimming: 6 bases; J trimming: 2 bases; junction bases outside the gene matches: 9. Germline V gene sequence: CDR1 KGHSH, CDR2 LQKENI. The CDR3 is made up of 16 amino acids. The CDR3 is CASSPWRDRATDTQYF. For the CDR3, the DNA is TGTGCCAGCTCGCCGTGGCGGGACAGGGCCACAGATACGCAGTATTTT. The full variable domain, its missing parts supplied by reference TRBV18 and TRBJ2-3, is NAGVMQNPRHLVRRRGQEARLRCSPMKGHSHVYWYRQLPEEGLKFMVYLQKENIIDESGMPKERFSAEFPKEGPSILRIQQVVRGDSAAYFCASSPWRDRATDTQYFGPGTRLTVL.

V usage is TRBV6-1 and J usage is TRBJ2-7; D may match TRBD1 or TRBD2 (5 bases each). The germline V and J ends were trimmed by 2 bases and 5 bases, with 13 bases remaining between them. The germline gives CDR1 MNHNS, CDR2 SASEGT. This CDR3 contains 14 residues. In DNA form, the CDR3 reads TGTGCCAGCAGTGAACAGGGAGAAAGCAACGAGCAGTACTTC. Its translation: CASSEQGESNEQYF.

This clonotype was seen more than once but under ten times. CDR3 loop: CASSEPGQGAYTEAFF. The CDR3 DNA sequence: TGTGCCAGCAGTGAACCGGGACAGGGGGCTTACACTGAAGCTTTCTTT. The chain employs TRBV2 and TRBJ1-1, with TRBD1 identical over 12 bases. Per germline, CDR1 SNHLY and CDR2 FYNNEI. The CDR3 loop spans 16 amino acids. Germline trimming cut 2 bases from V and 3 bases from J; bases unmatched to any gene: 4.

A few counts support this clonotype. The chain carries TRBV3-1 and TRBJ1-6; no definite D call. CDR3 length: 14 residues. CDR1 and CDR2 (germline): LGHDT, YNNKEL (reference sequence). V lost 4 bases, J lost 7 bases, and 11 bases lay in between. Here the CDR3 DNA reads TGTGCCAGCAGCCTGGACGTACCAAATTCACCCCTCCACTTT. This gives the protein CASSLDVPNSPLHF. The entire variable domain, with the rest obtained from reference TRBV3-1 and TRBJ1-6, is as follows: DTAVSQTPKYLVTQMGNDKSIKCEQNLGHDTMYWYKQDSKKFLKIMFSYNNKELIINETVPNRFSPKSPDKAHLNLHINSLELGDSAVYFCASSLDVPNSPLHFGNGTRLTVT.

V usage is TRBV5-4 and J usage is TRBJ1-3; tentatively, D is TRBD1 (5 bases). Germline V CDR1 and CDR2: SGHNT, YYREEE (reference sequence). Trimming removed 4 bases from V and 0 bases from J, with 11 bases in between. The CDR3 runs to 15 residues. CDR3 DNA: TGTGCCAGCAGCAGCACAGGAACCTCTGGAAACACCATATATTTT. Protein sequence: CASSSTGTSGNTIYF.

This clonotype was recorded a few times. The chain uses TRBV5-1 and TRBJ2-1; 7 bases fit TRBD2. Germline CDR1 SGHRS, CDR2 YFSETQ. Trimming at V came to 7 bases and at J to 2 bases, leaving 9 bases not matched to a gene. CDR3 length equals 15 residues. In DNA form, the CDR3 reads TGCGCCAGCGGGCCCAGCGGGGCCGCCTACAATGAGCAGTTCTTC. As protein: CASGPSGAAYNEQFF.

This clonotype was picked up a small number of times. The V and J genes are TRBV7-8 and TRBJ2-2, with 9 bases aligning to TRBD1. Per the germline V gene, CDR1 is SGHVS and CDR2 is FQNEAQ. The CDR3 covers 14 residues. The V and J ends lost 8 bases and 5 bases, in that order; junction bases with no gene match: 6. The CDR3 loop reads CASVQGALTGELFF. In DNA, the CDR3 is TGTGCCAGCGTACAGGGGGCCTTAACCGGGGAGCTGTTTTTT.

The chain has TRBV2 and TRBJ1-1, with 7 bases that match TRBD1. The CDR3 extends over 13 amino acids. Per the germline V gene, CDR1 is SNHLY and CDR2 is FYNNEI. With 11 bases clipped from V and 4 bases from J, the junction kept 10 bases outside the gene matches. The CDR3 reads CAGTGEEFTEAFF. For the CDR3, the DNA is TGTGCCGGAACAGGGGAGGAATTCACTGAAGCTTTCTTT. Filled out from reference TRBV2 and TRBJ1-1, the complete variable domain reads EPEVTQTPSHQVTQMGQEVILRCVPISNHLYFYWYRQILGQKVEFLVSFYNNEISEKSEIFDDQFSVERPDGSNFTLKIRSTKLEDSAMYFCAGTGEEFTEAFFGQGTRLTVV.

V is TRBV27 and J is TRBJ1-5; D is uncertain. The CDR3 length is 12 residues. Germline CDR1 is MNHEY and CDR2 is SMNVEV (reference sequence). V lost 5 bases and J lost 4, with 6 bases in between. CDR3 residues: CASSHNNQPQHF. CDR3 in DNA: TGTGCCAGCAGTCATAATAATCAGCCCCAGCATTTT.

This clonotype was seen a handful of times. The rearrangement links TRBV5-1 to TRBJ2-1, with D perhaps assigned TRBD1 or TRBD2 (6 bases each). Germline V gene sequence: CDR1 SGHRS, CDR2 YFSETQ. The CDR3 loop spans 17 amino acids. V lost 4 bases to trimming and J lost 5 bases, with 22 bases between them. Here the CDR3 reads CASSGRPGGVGDNEQFF. The CDR3, as DNA: TGCGCCAGCAGCGGGAGGCCCGGGGGCGTAGGGGACAATGAGCAGTTCTTC.

This clonotype has a handful of counts. The J gene is TRBJ1-4, the V gene TRBV20-1, with a possible D match to TRBD1 (5 bases). This CDR3 is 11 amino acids long. The V end was cut by 3 bases, the J end by 14 bases, with 13 bases between. Germline V CDR1 and CDR2: DFQATT, SNEGSKA (reference sequence). The CDR3 spells CSARQSGTLFF. The CDR3 DNA reads as TGCAGTGCTAGGCAATCCGGGACTCTGTTTTTT.

Many counts were recorded for this clonotype. CDR3: CASSLVGAGTDTQYF. In DNA, the CDR3 is TGTGCCAGCAGCCTGGTGGGGGCCGGCACAGATACGCAGTATTTT. This rearrangement joins TRBV9 to TRBJ2-3; maybe TRBD1 (6 bases). The CDR3 contains 15 residues. V dropped 4 bases and J dropped 1 base, with 13 bases sitting between them. Looked up from germline, CDR1 is SGDLS and CDR2 is YYNGEE.

The chain joins TRBV7-9 to TRBJ2-7; D is possibly TRBD1 or TRBD2 (5 bases each). In germline, CDR1 is SEHNR, CDR2 FQNEAQ (reference sequence). V was shortened by 5 bases and J by 0 bases, with 17 bases between the two germline ends. The CDR3 has 16 residues. In DNA, the CDR3 is TGTGCCAGCAGCGCCCCACGAGGGGTGTCCTCCTACGAGCAGTACTTC. It is translated as CASSAPRGVSSYEQYF.

The V call is TRBV19, the J call TRBJ2-2; no reliable D call. V gave up 1 base and J gave up 7 bases, with 16 bases separating them. Germline CDR1 is LNHDA and CDR2 is SQIVND (reference sequence). This CDR3 region has 16 residues. Here the CDR3 reads CASSIGNIQRSGELFF. The CDR3 coding sequence is TGTGCCAGTAGTATAGGCAACATTCAGAGGAGCGGGGAGCTGTTTTTT.

This clonotype was counted between two and nine times. This chain connects TRBV6-5 to TRBJ1-2; a weak D match, TRBD1 (5 bases). Germline V gene sequence: CDR1 MNHEY, CDR2 SVGAGI. The V end lost 7 bases, the J end lost 2 bases, and 14 bases lay between the germline ends. This CDR3 has 14 amino acids. The CDR3, as DNA: TGTGCCAGCATGGGTTGGGGGGGGAACTATGGCTACACCTTC. Its protein is CASMGWGGNYGYTF.

This clonotype was counted only a few times. The V gene is TRBV5-1, the J gene TRBJ2-5; maybe TRBD1 (6 bases). The V end lost 2 bases, the J end lost 5 bases, and 10 bases lay between the germline ends. The CDR3 loop spans 13 amino acids. The germline V gene has CDR1 SGHRS and CDR2 YFSETQ. The CDR3 here is CASSLGGSETQYF. The CDR3 DNA sequence: TGCGCCAGCAGCTTAGGGGGATCGGAGACCCAGTACTTC.

This clonotype appeared a few times. The V gene is TRBV4-3, the J gene TRBJ2-3; D remains ambiguous. The V and J ends lost 1 base and 4 bases respectively, with 12 bases between them. Per germline, CDR1 LGHNA and CDR2 YSLEER. The CDR3 has 15 residues. The CDR3 reads CASSQALVSADTQYF. CDR3 in DNA: TGCGCCAGCAGCCAAGCCCTAGTTTCCGCAGATACGCAGTATTTT.

The chain employs TRBV21-1 and TRBJ2-7; the DNA was not compared with TRBD1, the D call given in the table. TRBV21-1 is a pseudogene locus. This CDR3 is 14 amino acids long. This CDR3 reads CASRDRGSGCEQYV. DNA of the CDR3: TGTGCCAGCCGAGACAGGGGGAGTGGTTGCGAGCAGTACGTC.

This clonotype turned up a few times. V usage is TRBV5-1 and J usage is TRBJ2-7; D is perhaps TRBD1 (6 bases). CDR1 SGHRS and CDR2 YFSETQ come from the germline V gene. Between the trimmed V and J ends, which lost 5 bases and 4 bases, there was a span of 13 bases. CDR3 length: 13 amino acids. The CDR3 DNA reads as TGCGCCAGCAGTCCGAAACAGGGTTACGAGCAGTACTTC. This translates into CASSPKQGYEQYF.

This clonotype showed up just a few times. V usage is TRBV4-2 and J usage is TRBJ1-2, with D possibly being TRBD1 (5 bases). Germline CDR1 reads LGHNA; CDR2 reads YNFKEQ. Trimming took 4 bases from V and 6 from J, leaving 15 bases between them. This CDR3 spans 14 amino acids. CDR3 region: CASSLYQGEDGYTF. CDR3 DNA: TGTGCCAGCAGCCTGTACCAGGGTGAAGATGGCTACACCTTC.

The rearrangement joins TRBV28 to TRBJ2-3; a weak D match, TRBD2 (5 bases). In germline, CDR1 is MDHEN, CDR2 SYDVKM. With 6 bases removed from V and 3 bases from J, the gap between germline ends came to 13 bases. CDR3 length: 14 amino acids. The CDR3 DNA sequence: TGTGCCAGCAGACCCGGTGGGGAGACAGATACGCAGTATTTT. As protein: CASRPGGETDTQYF.